This record looks at one TCR beta chain sequence and its context. The record originates from a study of blood T cell repertoires in COVID-19. The CDR3 totals 14 residues. Germline values: CDR1 LNHDA, CDR2 SQIVND (reference sequence). V dropped 2 bases and J dropped 3; count of bases not matched to a gene: 4. Assay: immunoSEQ multiplex PCR; the TCRdb copy retains only in-frame clones and omits some. The sample carries around 150,000 clones, approximately 84% recorded once. This receptor was taken from a woman aged 55-69 years with acute or convalescent COVID-19. Specimen: peripheral blood. V gene TRBV19 combines with J gene TRBJ2-7, with 7 bases matching TRBD2. The CDR3 DNA follows: TGTGCCAGTAGTATACTAGCGGCGAACTACGAGCAGTACTTC. Its translation: CASSILAANYEQYF.